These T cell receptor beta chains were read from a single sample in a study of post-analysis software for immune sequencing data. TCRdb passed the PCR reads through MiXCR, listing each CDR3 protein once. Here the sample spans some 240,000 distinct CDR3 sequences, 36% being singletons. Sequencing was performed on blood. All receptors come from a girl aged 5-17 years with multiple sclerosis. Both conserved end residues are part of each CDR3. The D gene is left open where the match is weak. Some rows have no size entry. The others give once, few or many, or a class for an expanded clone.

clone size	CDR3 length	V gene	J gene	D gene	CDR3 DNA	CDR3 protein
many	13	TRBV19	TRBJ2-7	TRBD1	TGTGCCAGTAGTTTTAGGACAGGGGACGAGCAGTACTTC	CASSFRTGDEQYF
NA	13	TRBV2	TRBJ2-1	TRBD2	TGTGCCAGCGGGACTAGCGGGTACAATGGGCAGTTCTTC	CASGTSGYNGQFF
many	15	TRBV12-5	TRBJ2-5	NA	TGTGCTAGTGGTCCCGGACAGTCCTTTCAAGAGACCCAGTACTTC	CASGPGQSFQETQYF
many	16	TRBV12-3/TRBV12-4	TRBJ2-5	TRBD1	TGTGCCAGCAGACGACAATCAACAGGGGGCGCTGAGACCCAGTACTTC	CASRRQSTGGAETQYF
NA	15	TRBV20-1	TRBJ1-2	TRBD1	TGCAGTGCTAGGGATAGCCTACAGGGGCTTGGTGGCTACACCTTC	CSARDSLQGLGGYTF
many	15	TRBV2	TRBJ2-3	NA	TGTGCCAGCAAAGGGTCTAGCGCGAAAGCAGATACGCAGTATTTT	CASKGSSAKADTQYF
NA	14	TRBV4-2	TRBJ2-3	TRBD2	TGTGCCAGCAGCCAAGGGACTAGCGGATATACGCAGTATTTT	CASSQGTSGYTQYF
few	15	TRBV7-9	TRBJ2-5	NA	TGTGCCAGCAGCTTCGCAAACCGCCGCCAAGAGACCCAGTACTTC	CASSFANRRQETQYF
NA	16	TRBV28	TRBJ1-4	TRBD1	TGTGCCAGCAGTTTAGGGACAGCAGCAACTAATGAAAAACTGTTTTTT	CASSLGTAATNEKLFF
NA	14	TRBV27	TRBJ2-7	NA	TGTGCCAGCAGTTGGGGCCCGTCCGGCTACGAGCAGTACTTC	CASSWGPSGYEQYF
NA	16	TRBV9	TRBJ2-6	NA	TGTGCCAGCAGCACGGGACGGATCTCTGGGGCCAACGTCCGGACTTTC	CASSTGRISGANVRTF
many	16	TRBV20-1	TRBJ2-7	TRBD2	TGCAGTGCTAGAGACAGACTAGCGGTAGGCCCCTACGAGCAGTACTTC	CSARDRLAVGPYEQYF
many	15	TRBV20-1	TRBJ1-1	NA	TGCAGTGCTAGAGATCCGCGTGTGACCTTGACTGAAGCTTTCTTT	CSARDPRVTLTEAFF
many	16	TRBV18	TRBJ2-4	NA	TGTGCCAGCTCACCCTCAGGGGGGGGCAGCAAAAACATTCAGTACTTC	CASSPSGGGSKNIQYF
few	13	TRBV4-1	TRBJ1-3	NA	TGCGCCAGCAGCCAAGATTTCGGAAACACCATATATTTT	CASSQDFGNTIYF
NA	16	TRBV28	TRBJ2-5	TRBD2	TGTGCCAGCAGTTTCCCCACCGGGGGGATCCAAGAGACCCAGTACTTC	CASSFPTGGIQETQYF
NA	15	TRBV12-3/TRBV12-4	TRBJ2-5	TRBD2	TGTGCCAGCAGCTCCGGACTAGCGGGAAAGGAGACCCAGTACTTC	CASSSGLAGKETQYF
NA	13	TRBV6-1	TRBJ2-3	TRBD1	TGTGCCAGCAGGGACAGGTTCACAGATACGCAGTATTTT	CASRDRFTDTQYF
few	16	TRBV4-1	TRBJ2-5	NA	TGCGCCAGCAGCCAAGGAGATGGCCAGACCCAAGAGACCCAGTACTTC	CASSQGDGQTQETQYF
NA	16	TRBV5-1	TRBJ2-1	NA	TGCGCCAGCAGCTTGGGGGACGCCCGCTCCTACAATGAGCAGTTCTTC	CASSLGDARSYNEQFF
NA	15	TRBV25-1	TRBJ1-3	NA	TGTGCCAGCAGTGAGCAGACGGAGACTGGAAACACCATATATTTT	CASSEQTETGNTIYF
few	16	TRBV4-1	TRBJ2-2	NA	TGCGCCAGCAGCCAAGATAGCATGGCCAACACCGGGGAGCTGTTTTTT	CASSQDSMANTGELFF
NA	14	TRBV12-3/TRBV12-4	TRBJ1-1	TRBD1	TGTGCCAGCAGGCCACAGGGGTTCGACACTGAAGCTTTCTTT	CASRPQGFDTEAFF
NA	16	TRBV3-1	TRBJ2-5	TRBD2	TGTGCCAGCAGCCATGGGACTAGCGTGCACCAAGAGACCCAGTACTTC	CASSHGTSVHQETQYF
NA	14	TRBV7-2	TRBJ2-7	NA	TGTGCCAGCAGAGTGGGGAATCCCCCATACGAGCAGTACTTC	CASRVGNPPYEQYF